Listed here are 27 T cell receptor beta chains from one sample, sequenced in a study of blood T cell repertoires in COVID-19. This table comes from immunoSEQ multiplex PCR, and its TCRdb copy is limited to in-frame clones, with some not included. Of 55,000 to 75,000 clones in the sample, more than 70% were seen once. Sequencing was done on a sample of peripheral blood. The receptors originated from a man aged 45-65 years with acute or convalescent COVID-19.

The chain is built from TRBV21-1 and TRBJ1-3; TRBD1, as called in the table, went unchecked against the DNA. TRBV21-1 is reported as a pseudogene. CDR3 length: 20 residues. CDR3 DNA sequence: TGTGCCAGCAGCAAAGGCCCCGGGACAGGGACCTTAAGCTCTGGAAACACCATATATTTT. Translated, it gives CASSKGPGTGTLSSGNTIYF.

The chain has TRBV11-2 and TRBJ2-3, with a possible D match to TRBD2 (5 bases). The germline V gene encodes CDR1 SGHAT and CDR2 FQNNGV. The CDR3 sequence is 18 residues long. Trimming pared 0 bases from V and 4 bases from J, leaving 20 bases between. The CDR3 spells CASSLDLQRKEDADTQYF. The CDR3 bases are TGTGCCAGCAGCTTAGATCTTCAGCGGAAAGAGGACGCAGATACGCAGTATTTT.

V usage is TRBV6-1 and J usage is TRBJ1-2; D might be TRBD1 (5 bases). The CDR3 has 13 amino acids. CDR1 is MNHNS and CDR2 is SASEGT in the germline V gene. V was pared by 0 bases and J by 4 bases, with 6 bases between. The CDR3 nucleotides are TGTGCCAGCAGTGAAGCAGGGGTCTATGGCTACACCTTC. Its protein product is CASSEAGVYGYTF.

This clone was seen once. This rearrangement joins TRBV18 to TRBJ2-2; TRBD1 agrees at 7 bases. Germline assignment: CDR1 KGHSH and CDR2 LQKENI. CDR3 length equals 15 residues. The V segment lost 10 bases and the J segment 2 bases; nucleotides outside the gene matches: 10. CDR3 nucleotides: TGTGCCACCAGCTTCGGGACAGTAAACACCGGGGAGCTGTTTTTT. This sequence encodes CATSFGTVNTGELFF.

The chain couples TRBV6-6 to TRBJ2-3; 13 nucleotides align to TRBD2. The CDR3 runs 15 residues. Germline values: CDR1 MNHNY, CDR2 SVGAGI (reference sequence). Losses at the gene ends were 7 bases for V and 3 bases for J; bases not matched to a gene: 4. The CDR3 DNA reads as TGTGCCAGCAACCCGGGACTAGCGGGGACAGATACGCAGTATTTT. This translates into CASNPGLAGTDTQYF.

The chain carries TRBV28 and TRBJ1-2; D is possibly TRBD1 (5 bases). Germline V gives CDR1 MDHEN, CDR2 SYDVKM. The CDR3 has 15 amino acids. With 7 bases removed from V and 7 bases from J, the gap between germline ends came to 22 bases. The CDR3 loop is CASTLDRVTFSGYTF. Here the CDR3 DNA reads TGTGCCAGCACCCTCGACAGAGTTACCTTCTCTGGCTACACCTTC.

The chain employs TRBV15 and TRBJ2-1; 7 bases agree with TRBD1. Germline-derived CDR1 and CDR2 are LNHNV and YYDKDF (reference sequence). The junction had 2 bases not matched to a gene; V was cut back by 0 bases and J by 0 bases. This CDR3 is 16 amino acids long. As DNA, the CDR3 is TGTGCCACCAGCAGAGACTGGGACAGCTCCTACAATGAGCAGTTCTTC. Its protein is CATSRDWDSSYNEQFF. The full variable domain, in which reference TRBV15 and TRBJ2-1 provide the parts outside the CDR3, is DAMVIQNPRYQVTQFGKPVTLSCSQTLNHNVMYWYQQKSSQAPKLLFHYYDKDFNNEADTPDNFQSRRPNTSFCFLDIRSPGLGDTAMYLCATSRDWDSSYNEQFFGPGTRLTVL.

The rearrangement joins TRBV10-3 to TRBJ1-2; 8 nucleotides line up with TRBD1. The CDR3 runs 15 residues. CDR1 and CDR2 (germline): ENHRY, SYGVKD. Germline trimming cut 0 bases from V and 7 bases from J; bases unmatched to any gene: 7. CDR3 DNA: TGTGCCATCAGTGAGTCGTTGAAAACAGGGGGTGGCTACACCTTC. Its protein is CAISESLKTGGGYTF.

The rearrangement uses TRBV18 and TRBJ2-2; weak D call: TRBD1 (6 bases). V shed 6 bases and J shed 2 bases, with 10 bases lying between them. Germline lookup yields CDR1 KGHSH and CDR2 LQKENI. The CDR3 loop spans 14 amino acids. In nucleotides, the CDR3 is TGTGCCAGCTCTCAACAGGGAAACACCGGGGAGCTGTTTTTT. Translating gives CASSQQGNTGELFF.

The rearrangement joins TRBV19 to TRBJ2-1; weak D call: TRBD2 (5 bases). Germline V gene lookup returns CDR1 LNHDA and CDR2 SQIVND (reference sequence). V was clipped by 6 bases and J by 3 bases, with 12 bases between them. The CDR3 covers 14 residues. The CDR3 bases are TGTGCCAGTAGCTGGGGAGCGTACTACAATGAGCAGTTCTTC. This codes for CASSWGAYYNEQFF.

This chain joins TRBV4-1 and TRBJ1-1, with unresolved D. V was cut by 3 bases and J by 2 bases, with 10 bases left in between. The V gene's germline CDR1 is MGHRA and CDR2 YSYEKL. The CDR3 is made up of 14 amino acids. CDR3 DNA: TGCGCCAGCAGCCAGGCCGGAGACAACACTGAAGCTTTCTTT. It codes for CASSQAGDNTEAFF.

J is TRBJ2-3 and V is TRBV4-1; TRBD1 agrees at 8 bases. The CDR3 spans 16 residues. V lost 3 bases, J lost 2 bases, and 7 bases stayed unmatched. The germline gives CDR1 MGHRA, CDR2 YSYEKL. CDR3 in DNA: TGCGCCAGCAGCCATGATGGACAGGGCGACACAGATACGCAGTATTTT. Its protein is CASSHDGQGDTDTQYF.

The chain carries TRBV13 and TRBJ2-7; 8 positions match TRBD2. V lost 2 bases, J lost 5 bases, and 14 bases stayed unmatched. The length of the CDR3 is 17 residues. Germline CDR1 PRHDT, CDR2 FYEKMQ (reference sequence). The CDR3 is CASSLIPRGSGADEQYF. As DNA, the CDR3 is TGTGCCAGCAGCTTAATCCCCCGGGGTAGCGGGGCTGACGAGCAGTACTTC.

The chain joins TRBV2 to TRBJ1-1; D unresolved. The CDR3 has 15 amino acids. CDR1 and CDR2 (germline): SNHLY, FYNNEI. Trimming pared 0 bases from V and 0 bases from J, leaving 8 bases between. The CDR3 sequence is CASSEARQLNTEAFF. CDR3 nucleotides: TGTGCCAGCAGTGAAGCGCGGCAGCTGAACACTGAAGCTTTCTTT.

The rearrangement links TRBV6-5 to TRBJ2-7; 7 nucleotides match TRBD1. Trimming cost V 2 bases and J 7 bases; bases outside gene matches: 11. Germline CDR1 MNHEY, CDR2 SVGAGI. The CDR3 runs to 15 residues. The CDR3 bases are TGTGCCAGCAGTTACACACCCCGGGACAGAGGTGAGCAGTACTTC. This encodes CASSYTPRDRGEQYF.

The chain recombines TRBV2 with TRBJ2-7; TRBD2 is a possible D gene (5 bases). The germline CDR1 and CDR2 sequences are SNHLY and FYNNEI. This CDR3 has 14 residues. V gave up 2 bases and J gave up 4 bases, with 12 bases separating them. The CDR3 loop reads CASSETRGYYEQYF. The DNA for the CDR3 is TGTGCCAGCAGTGAAACTAGAGGATATTACGAGCAGTACTTC.

The CDR3 reads CASSGTSGAYEQYF. The CDR3 region has the DNA TGTGCCAGCAGTGGGACTAGCGGAGCCTACGAGCAGTACTTC. The rearrangement joins TRBV2 to TRBJ2-7; 10 bases map to TRBD2. V gave up 4 bases and J gave up 2 bases; unmatched junction bases: 2. The CDR3 consists of 14 residues. Germline-derived CDR1 and CDR2 are SNHLY and FYNNEI.

This clone was found a few times. The rearrangement links TRBV6-5 to TRBJ1-1; 8 nucleotides agree with TRBD1. The V segment lost 6 bases and the J segment 3 bases; nucleotides outside the gene matches: 3. Per the germline V gene, CDR1 is MNHEY and CDR2 is SVGAGI. This CDR3 contains 13 residues. The CDR3 region is CASSRGQDTEAFF. CDR3 nucleotides: TGTGCCAGCAGCAGGGGACAGGACACTGAAGCTTTCTTT.

The chain carries TRBV30 and TRBJ1-2; 9 bases are shared with TRBD1. The germline V gene has CDR1 GTSNPN and CDR2 SVGIG (reference sequence). CDR3 length: 14 residues. The trim removed 3 bases at V and 7 bases at J, leaving 9 bases unmatched. CDR3 coding DNA: TGTGCCTGGAGCCCGGGACAGGGATGGGTTGGCTACACCTTC. Amino acids: CAWSPGQGWVGYTF.

V is TRBV19 and J is TRBJ1-2; 7 bases agree with TRBD1. V shed 5 bases, J shed 2 bases, and the junction held 8 bases outside the gene matches. Germline V gene sequence: CDR1 LNHDA, CDR2 SQIVND (reference sequence). This CDR3 spans 15 amino acids. CDR3 sequence reads: CASSAIDRENYGYTF. As DNA, the CDR3 is TGTGCCAGTAGTGCTATCGACAGGGAGAACTATGGCTACACCTTC.

This sequence joins TRBV6-5 and TRBJ1-5; no clear D. The germline V and J ends were trimmed by 11 bases and 0 bases, with 8 bases remaining between them. CDR1 is MNHEY and CDR2 is SVGAGI in the germline V gene. This CDR3 is built from 12 residues. CDR3 in DNA: TGTGCCTCCCGTTATAGCAATCAGCCCCAGCATTTT. It specifies CASRYSNQPQHF.

The CDR3 nucleotides are TGTGCCAGCAGAAATACAGATACCTACGAGCAGTACTTC. Protein sequence: CASRNTDTYEQYF. This sequence joins TRBV28 and TRBJ2-7; D is unclear. The CDR3 is 13 amino acids. V was shortened by 6 bases and J by 2 bases, with 11 bases between the two germline ends. Germline assignment: CDR1 MDHEN and CDR2 SYDVKM.

This rearrangement joins TRBV15 to TRBJ1-6, with D perhaps matching TRBD1 (6 bases). This CDR3 spans 15 amino acids. With 0 bases removed from V and 8 bases from J, the gap between germline ends came to 11 bases. Germline V gene lookup returns CDR1 LNHNV and CDR2 YYDKDF (reference sequence). The CDR3 is CATSRDSRGHSPLHF. In nucleotides, the CDR3 is TGTGCCACCAGCAGAGATTCCAGGGGTCATTCACCCCTCCACTTT.

The V gene is TRBV18, the J gene TRBJ2-3, with D unclear. The CDR3 runs 14 residues. Trimming took off 0 bases at V and 6 bases at J, with 10 bases between the two ends. The V gene's germline CDR1 is KGHSH and CDR2 LQKENI. CDR3 protein: CASSPPQKVDTQYF. The CDR3 DNA follows: TGTGCCAGCTCACCACCGCAGAAAGTCGATACGCAGTATTTT.

The genes are TRBV14 and TRBJ1-1, with a possible D match to TRBD1 (5 bases). Looked up from germline, CDR1 is SGHDN and CDR2 is FVKESK. V was shortened by 0 bases and J by 1 base, with 6 bases between the two germline ends. The length of the CDR3 is 14 residues. This CDR3 reads CASSQDTGNTEAFF. DNA for the CDR3: TGTGCCAGCAGCCAAGATACAGGGAACACTGAAGCTTTCTTT.

This chain uses TRBV19 with TRBJ1-4, with TRBD1 matching 7 bases. Germline assignment: CDR1 LNHDA and CDR2 SQIVND (reference sequence). The CDR3 length is 15 residues. J gave up 8 bases and V 6 bases, and 12 bases lay outside the gene matches. The CDR3: CASSWDSGGSEKLFF. CDR3 nucleotides: TGTGCCAGTAGCTGGGACAGCGGCGGATCCGAAAAACTGTTTTTT.

This clone is a singleton in its sample. The genes are TRBV9 and TRBJ2-2; a possible D gene is TRBD2 (6 bases). This CDR3 contains 14 residues. In germline, CDR1 is SGDLS, CDR2 YYNGEE. V dropped 0 bases and J dropped 7 bases, with 10 bases sitting between them. This CDR3 is CASSVDGSGGELFF. DNA of the CDR3: TGTGCCAGCAGCGTAGACGGGAGTGGCGGGGAGCTGTTTTTT.